Each of the 5 T cell receptor beta chains below was sequenced from the same sample in a study of regulatory T cells in long-lasting Graves disease. Construction of TCR beta libraries relied on iRepertoire HTBI primers and on Arm-PCR targeting CDR3 regions. TCRdb re-derived calls from the multiplex PCR reads in MiXCR, one entry per CDR3 protein. This sample has around 250,000 distinct CDR3 sequences; 18% occur once, and the top ten carry 14%. Sample time point: newly diagnosed GD, antithyroid drugs for less than 3 months. RNA from PBMCs was the source of the TCR library. These data also formed part of another study, on T cells in Graves' hyperthyroidism and ophthalmopathy.

The source was peripheral blood mononuclear cells (PBMCs), collected at new diagnosis, from a patient treated with antithyroid drugs. The receptors here all came from a woman in her twenties or thirties with Graves disease.

This clonotype was seen many times. This chain links TRBV7-2 with TRBJ2-5, with D possibly being TRBD1 (5 bases). Germline V lookup: CDR1 SGHTA, CDR2 FQGNSA. V was trimmed by 2 bases and J by 5 bases, leaving 9 bases between them. This CDR3 has 13 residues. In DNA form, the CDR3 reads TGTGCCAGCAGCTTATCAGGGATGGAGACCCAGTACTTC. Translating it yields CASSLSGMETQYF.

V gene TRBV7-8 combines with J gene TRBJ1-5, with TRBD1 identical over 12 bases. Trimming at V came to 5 bases and at J to 3 bases, leaving 5 bases not matched to a gene. The CDR3 is made up of 16 amino acids. The germline gives CDR1 SGHVS, CDR2 FQNEAQ. DNA for the CDR3: TGTGCCAGCAGCACCGGGACAGGGGGCTTCAATCAGCCCCAGCATTTT. It codes for CASSTGTGGFNQPQHF.

This clonotype was seen at least ten times. The chain uses TRBV7-2 and TRBJ2-5, with 14 bases matching TRBD2. The CDR3 is made up of 18 amino acids. Germline V gives CDR1 SGHTA, CDR2 FQGNSA. With 4 bases clipped from V and 1 base from J, the junction kept 8 bases outside the gene matches. Here the CDR3 DNA reads TGTGCCAGCAGCTCCCCGACGACTAGCGGGGGGGCCCAAGAGACCCAGTACTTC. This codes for CASSSPTTSGGAQETQYF.

This clonotype appeared many times. The chain combines TRBV6-2 or TRBV6-3 with TRBJ1-5; TRBD1 matches at 7 bases. Germline-derived CDR1 and CDR2 are MNHEY and SVGEGT. CDR3 size: 19 residues. V dropped 2 bases and J dropped 1; count of bases not matched to a gene: 14. CDR3 DNA: TGTGCCAGCAGTTACGCCCGGCCGTTAACAGGGGTGAGCAATCAGCCCCAGCATTTT. Encoded protein: CASSYARPLTGVSNQPQHF.

This rearrangement joins TRBV6-1 to TRBJ2-5; 14 bases match TRBD2. This CDR3 contains 14 residues. Germline V gene lookup returns CDR1 MNHNS and CDR2 SASEGT. V was pared by 6 bases and J by 3 bases, with 0 bases of the junction left unmatched. The DNA of the CDR3 is TGTGCCAGCAGGGGACTAGCGGGGGAAGAGACCCAGTACTTC. Amino acids: CASRGLAGEETQYF.